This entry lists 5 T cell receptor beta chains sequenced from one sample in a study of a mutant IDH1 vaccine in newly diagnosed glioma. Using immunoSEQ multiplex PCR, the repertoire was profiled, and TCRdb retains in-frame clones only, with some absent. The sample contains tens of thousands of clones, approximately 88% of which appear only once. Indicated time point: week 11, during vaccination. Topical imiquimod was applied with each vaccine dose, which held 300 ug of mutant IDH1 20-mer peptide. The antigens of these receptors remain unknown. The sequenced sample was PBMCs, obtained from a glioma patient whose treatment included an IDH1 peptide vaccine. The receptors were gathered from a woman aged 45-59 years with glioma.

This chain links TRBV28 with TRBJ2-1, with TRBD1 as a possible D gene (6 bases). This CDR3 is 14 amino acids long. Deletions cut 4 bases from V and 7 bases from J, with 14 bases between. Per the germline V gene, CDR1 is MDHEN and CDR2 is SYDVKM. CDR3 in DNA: TGTGCCAGCAGTTCGCCAGGGGCAAAAAATGAGCAGTTCTTC. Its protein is CASSSPGAKNEQFF.

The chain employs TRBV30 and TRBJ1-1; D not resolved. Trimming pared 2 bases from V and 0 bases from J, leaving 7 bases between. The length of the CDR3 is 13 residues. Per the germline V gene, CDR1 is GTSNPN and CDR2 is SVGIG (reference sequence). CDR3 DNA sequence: TGTGCCTGGAGTCTCTACATGAACACTGAAGCTTTCTTT. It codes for CAWSLYMNTEAFF.

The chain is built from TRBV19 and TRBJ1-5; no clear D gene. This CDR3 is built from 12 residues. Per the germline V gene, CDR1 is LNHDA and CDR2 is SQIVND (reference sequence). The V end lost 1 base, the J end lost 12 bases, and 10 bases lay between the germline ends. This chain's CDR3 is CASSIGARDQHF. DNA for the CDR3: TGTGCCAGTAGTATAGGGGCTAGAGACCAGCATTTT.

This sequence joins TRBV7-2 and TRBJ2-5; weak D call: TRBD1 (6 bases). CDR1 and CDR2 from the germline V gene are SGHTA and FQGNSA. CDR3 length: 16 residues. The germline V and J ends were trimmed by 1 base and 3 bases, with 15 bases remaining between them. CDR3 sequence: CASSLVLRGSEETQYF. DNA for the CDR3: TGTGCCAGCAGCTTAGTCCTCAGGGGAAGTGAAGAGACCCAGTACTTC.

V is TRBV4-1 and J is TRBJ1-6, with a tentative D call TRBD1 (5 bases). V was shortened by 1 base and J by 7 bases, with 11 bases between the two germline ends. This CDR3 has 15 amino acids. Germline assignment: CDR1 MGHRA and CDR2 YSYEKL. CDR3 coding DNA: TGCGCCAGCAGCCAAGGGCAGGGCCTAAATTCACCCCTCCACTTT. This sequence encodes CASSQGQGLNSPLHF.